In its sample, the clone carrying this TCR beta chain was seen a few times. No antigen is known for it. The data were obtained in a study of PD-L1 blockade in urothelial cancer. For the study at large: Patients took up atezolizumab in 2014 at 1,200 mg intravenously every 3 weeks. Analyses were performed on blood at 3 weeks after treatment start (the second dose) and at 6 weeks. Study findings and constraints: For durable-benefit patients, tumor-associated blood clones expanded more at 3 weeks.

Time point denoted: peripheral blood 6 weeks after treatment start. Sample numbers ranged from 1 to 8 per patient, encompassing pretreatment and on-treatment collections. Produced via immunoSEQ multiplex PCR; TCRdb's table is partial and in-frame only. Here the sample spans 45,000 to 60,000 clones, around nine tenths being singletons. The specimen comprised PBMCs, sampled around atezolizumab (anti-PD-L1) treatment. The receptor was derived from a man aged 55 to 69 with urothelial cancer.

CDR3 sequence reads: CASSPQNTDTQYF. CDR3 DNA sequence: TGCGCCAGCAGCCCCCAGAACACAGATACGCAGTATTTT. This chain uses TRBV4-3 with TRBJ2-3; D ambiguous. Trimming took off 4 bases at V and 2 bases at J, with 7 bases between the two ends. Germline loops: CDR1 LGHNA, CDR2 YSLEER. The CDR3 is 13 amino acids.